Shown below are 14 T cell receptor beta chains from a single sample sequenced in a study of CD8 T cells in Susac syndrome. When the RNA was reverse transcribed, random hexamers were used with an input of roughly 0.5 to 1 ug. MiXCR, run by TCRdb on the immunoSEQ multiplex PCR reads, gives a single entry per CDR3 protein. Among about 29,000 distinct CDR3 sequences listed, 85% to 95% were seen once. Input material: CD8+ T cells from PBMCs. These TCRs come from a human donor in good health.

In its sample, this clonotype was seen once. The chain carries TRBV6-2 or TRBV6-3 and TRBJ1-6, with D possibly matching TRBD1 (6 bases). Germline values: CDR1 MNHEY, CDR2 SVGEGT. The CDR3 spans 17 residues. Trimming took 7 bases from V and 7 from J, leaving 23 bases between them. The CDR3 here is CASIRTVGLSRNSPLHF. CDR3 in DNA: TGTGCCAGCATTCGGACAGTCGGTCTATCTCGGAATTCACCCCTCCACTTT.

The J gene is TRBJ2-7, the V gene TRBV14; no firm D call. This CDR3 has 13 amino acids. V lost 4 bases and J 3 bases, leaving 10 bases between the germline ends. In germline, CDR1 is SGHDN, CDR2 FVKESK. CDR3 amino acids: CASSRTQGYEQYF. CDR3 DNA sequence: TGTGCCAGCAGCCGCACCCAAGGCTACGAGCAGTACTTC.

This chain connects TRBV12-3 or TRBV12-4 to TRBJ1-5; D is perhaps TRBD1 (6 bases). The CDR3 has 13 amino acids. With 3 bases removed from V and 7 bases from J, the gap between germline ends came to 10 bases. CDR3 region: CASSFGRGQPQHF. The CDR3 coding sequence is TGTGCCAGCAGTTTCGGCAGGGGACAGCCCCAGCATTTT.

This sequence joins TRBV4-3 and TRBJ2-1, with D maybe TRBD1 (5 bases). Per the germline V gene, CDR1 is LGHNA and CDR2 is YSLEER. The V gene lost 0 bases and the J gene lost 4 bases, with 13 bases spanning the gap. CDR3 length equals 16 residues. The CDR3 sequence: CASSQDGRVGYNEQFF. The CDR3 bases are TGCGCCAGCAGCCAAGATGGCAGGGTCGGGTACAATGAGCAGTTCTTC.

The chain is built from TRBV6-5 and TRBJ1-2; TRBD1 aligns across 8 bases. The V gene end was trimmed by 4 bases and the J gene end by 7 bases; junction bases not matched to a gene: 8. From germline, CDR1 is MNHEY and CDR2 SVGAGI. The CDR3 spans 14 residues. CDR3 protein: CASSSQGGAGGYTF. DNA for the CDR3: TGTGCCAGCAGTTCACAGGGGGGCGCAGGTGGCTACACCTTC.

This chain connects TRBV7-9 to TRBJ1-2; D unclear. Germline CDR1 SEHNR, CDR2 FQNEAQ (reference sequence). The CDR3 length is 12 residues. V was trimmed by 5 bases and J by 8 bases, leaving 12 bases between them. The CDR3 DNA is TGTGCCAGCAGCCAGCTACTCTGGGGCTACACCTTC. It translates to CASSQLLWGYTF.

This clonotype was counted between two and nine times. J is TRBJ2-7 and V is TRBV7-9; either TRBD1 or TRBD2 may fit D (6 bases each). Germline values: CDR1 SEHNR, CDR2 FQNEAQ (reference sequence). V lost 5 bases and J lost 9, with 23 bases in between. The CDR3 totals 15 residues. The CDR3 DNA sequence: TGTGCCAGCAGCCACGAACCCCGGGGGCGCGGGGCGCAGTACTTC. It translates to CASSHEPRGRGAQYF.

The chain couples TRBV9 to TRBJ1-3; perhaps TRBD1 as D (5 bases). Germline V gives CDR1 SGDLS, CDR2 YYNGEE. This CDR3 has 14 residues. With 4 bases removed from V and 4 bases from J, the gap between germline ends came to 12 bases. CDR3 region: CASSLGGAGNTIYF. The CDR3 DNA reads TGTGCCAGCAGCTTAGGAGGGGCCGGAAACACCATATATTTT.

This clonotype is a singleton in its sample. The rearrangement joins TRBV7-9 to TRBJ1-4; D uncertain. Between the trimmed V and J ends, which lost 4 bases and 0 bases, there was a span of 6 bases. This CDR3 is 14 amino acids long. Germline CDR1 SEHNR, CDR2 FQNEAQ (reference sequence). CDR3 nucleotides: TGTGCCAGCAGCTACGTCCCAACTAATGAAAAACTGTTTTTT. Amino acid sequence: CASSYVPTNEKLFF.

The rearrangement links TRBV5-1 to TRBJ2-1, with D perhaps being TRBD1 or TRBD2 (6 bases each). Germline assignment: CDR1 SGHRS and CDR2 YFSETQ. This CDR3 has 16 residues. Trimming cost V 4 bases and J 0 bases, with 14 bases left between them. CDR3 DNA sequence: TGCGCCAGCAGCGCTCAGGGGAGGAGCTCCTACAATGAGCAGTTCTTC. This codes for CASSAQGRSSYNEQFF.

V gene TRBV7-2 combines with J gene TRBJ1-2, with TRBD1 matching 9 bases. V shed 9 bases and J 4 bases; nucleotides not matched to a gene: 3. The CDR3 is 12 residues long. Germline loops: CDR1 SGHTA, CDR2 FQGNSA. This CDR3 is CASWTGAYGYTF. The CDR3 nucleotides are TGTGCCAGTTGGACAGGGGCCTATGGCTACACCTTC.

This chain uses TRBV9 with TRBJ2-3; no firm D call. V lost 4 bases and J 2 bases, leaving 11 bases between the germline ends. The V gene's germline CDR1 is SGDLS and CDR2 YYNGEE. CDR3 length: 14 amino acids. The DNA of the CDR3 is TGTGCCAGCAGCTCCATTGGCTCCACAGATACGCAGTATTTT. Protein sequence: CASSSIGSTDTQYF. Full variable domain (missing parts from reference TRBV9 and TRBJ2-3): DSGVTQTPKHLITATGQRVTLRCSPRSGDLSVYWYQQSLDQGLQFLIQYYNGEERAKGNILERFSAQQFPDLHSELNLSSLELGDSALYFCASSSIGSTDTQYFGPGTRLTVL.

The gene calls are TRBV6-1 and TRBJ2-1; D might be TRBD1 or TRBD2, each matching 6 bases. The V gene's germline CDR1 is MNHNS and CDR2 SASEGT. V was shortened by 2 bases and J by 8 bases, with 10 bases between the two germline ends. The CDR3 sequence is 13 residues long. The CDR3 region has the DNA TGTGCCAGCAGTGAAAGGGGGGCATATGAGCAGTTCTTC. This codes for CASSERGAYEQFF.

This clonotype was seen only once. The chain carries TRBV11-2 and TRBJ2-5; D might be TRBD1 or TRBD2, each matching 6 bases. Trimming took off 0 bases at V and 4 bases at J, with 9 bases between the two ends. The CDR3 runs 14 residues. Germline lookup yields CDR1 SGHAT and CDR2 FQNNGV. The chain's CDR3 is CASSLERGRETQYF. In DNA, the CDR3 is TGTGCCAGCAGCTTAGAACGGGGGCGAGAGACCCAGTACTTC.